This TCR beta chain was captured by sequencing in a study of T cell responses to AZD1222 COVID-19 vaccine. Doses given second, at about 4 or about 12 weeks, were pooled. Turning to this clone: The target antigen is unknown.

Study-wide findings and caveats: Most donors were white British and more were female, and clonal diversity was possibly underestimated. Close to half of all spike-specific TCRs reportedly target regions of the variants that are unmutated. Spike-specific TCR repertoires showed rising breadth and depth after two AZD1222 doses.

Generated by immunoSEQ multiplex PCR, the TCRdb table keeps only in-frame clones and is missing some. In the table there are about 110,000 clones, over 85% of which are singletons. The TCR comes from an adult who received the AZD1222 COVID-19 vaccine. The sequencing used peripheral blood, collected 28 days after the second AZD1222 dose.

The CDR3 region is CASSAISQGLRNQPQHF. CDR3 bases: TGTGCCAGTAGTGCCATCTCACAGGGTCTTCGTAATCAGCCCCAGCATTTT. The chain employs TRBV19 and TRBJ1-5; tentatively, D is TRBD1 (6 bases). Germline CDR1 is LNHDA and CDR2 is SQIVND (reference sequence). The V and J ends lost 5 bases and 4 bases respectively, with 21 bases between them. This CDR3 is built from 17 residues.